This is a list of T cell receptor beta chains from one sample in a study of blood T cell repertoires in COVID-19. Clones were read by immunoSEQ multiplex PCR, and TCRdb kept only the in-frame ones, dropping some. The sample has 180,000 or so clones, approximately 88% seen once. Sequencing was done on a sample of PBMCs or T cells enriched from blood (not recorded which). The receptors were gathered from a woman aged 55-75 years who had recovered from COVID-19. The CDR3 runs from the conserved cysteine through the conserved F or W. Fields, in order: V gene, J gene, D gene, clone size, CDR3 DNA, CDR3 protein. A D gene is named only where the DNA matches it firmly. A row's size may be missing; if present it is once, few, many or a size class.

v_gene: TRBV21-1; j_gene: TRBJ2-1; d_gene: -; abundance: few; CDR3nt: TGTGCCAGCAGCAACGTTTCGGACAGCTACAATGAGCAGTTCTTC; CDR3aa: CASSNVSDSYNEQFF
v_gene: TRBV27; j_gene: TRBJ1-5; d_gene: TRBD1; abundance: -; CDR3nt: TGTGCCAGCAGCCCCGGACAGGGAAATCAGCCCCAGCATTTT; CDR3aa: CASSPGQGNQPQHF
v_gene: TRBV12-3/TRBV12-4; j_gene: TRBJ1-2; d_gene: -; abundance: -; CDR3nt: TGTGCCACCCCGGGGAGGAAGTATGGCTACACCTTC; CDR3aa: CATPGRKYGYTF
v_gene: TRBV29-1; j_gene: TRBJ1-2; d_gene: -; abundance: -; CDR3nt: TGCAGCGTTACCGACCGGGACATTGGCTATGGCTACACCTTC; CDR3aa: CSVTDRDIGYGYTF
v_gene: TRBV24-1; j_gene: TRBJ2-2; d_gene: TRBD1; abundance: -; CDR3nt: TGTGCCACCAGTGACCACCTAAAGACAGGGGGTAGCACCGGGGAGCTGTTTTTT; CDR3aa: CATSDHLKTGGSTGELFF
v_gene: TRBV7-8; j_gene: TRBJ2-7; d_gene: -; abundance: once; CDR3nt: TGTGCCAGCAGCCCCAGCGGACTCCAACCTTACGAGCAGTACTTC; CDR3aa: CASSPSGLQPYEQYF
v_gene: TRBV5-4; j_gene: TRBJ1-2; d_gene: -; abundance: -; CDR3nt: TGTGCCAGCTCAAAGTGGGGGGAGATCTATGGCTACACCTTC; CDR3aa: CASSKWGEIYGYTF
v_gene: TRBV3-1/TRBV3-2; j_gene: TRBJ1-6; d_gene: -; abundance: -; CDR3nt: TGTGCCAGCAGCCAAGTTTTCGGAGAGGATTCACCCCTCCACTTT; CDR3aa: CASSQVFGEDSPLHF
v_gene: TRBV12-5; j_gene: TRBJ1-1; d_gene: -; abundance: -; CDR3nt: TGTGCTAGTGGTAAACAGGGATTATTGAACACTGAAGCTTTCTTT; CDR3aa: CASGKQGLLNTEAFF
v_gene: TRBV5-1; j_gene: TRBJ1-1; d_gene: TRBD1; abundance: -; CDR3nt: TGCGCCAGCAGCTCCGGACAGGGGGACACTGAAGCTTTCTTT; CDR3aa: CASSSGQGDTEAFF
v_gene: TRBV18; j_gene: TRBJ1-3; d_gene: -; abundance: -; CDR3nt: TGTGCCAGCTCACCAGGGGCGATCTCTGGAAACACCATATATTTT; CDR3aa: CASSPGAISGNTIYF
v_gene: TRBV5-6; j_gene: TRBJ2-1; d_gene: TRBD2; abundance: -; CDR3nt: TGTGCCAGCAGCTTGGGGACTAGCGGGAGGGACAATGAGCAGTTCTTC; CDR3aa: CASSLGTSGRDNEQFF
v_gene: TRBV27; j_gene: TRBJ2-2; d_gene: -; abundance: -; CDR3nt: TGTGCCAGCAGTTTCGGGGGATCCGCGCCCGGGGAGCTGTTTTTT; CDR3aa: CASSFGGSAPGELFF
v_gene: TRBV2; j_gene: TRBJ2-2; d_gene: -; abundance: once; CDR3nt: TGTGCCAGCAGCCGCGCACGAACTAACACCGGGGAGCTGTTTTTT; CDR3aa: CASSRARTNTGELFF
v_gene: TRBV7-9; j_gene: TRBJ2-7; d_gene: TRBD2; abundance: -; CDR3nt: TGTGCCAGCAGCTTAGCCATTACTAGCGGGGGGGGAAACTACGAGCAGTACTTC; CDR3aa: CASSLAITSGGGNYEQYF
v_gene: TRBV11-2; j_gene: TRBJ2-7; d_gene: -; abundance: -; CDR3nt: TGTGCCAGCAGCTCCCCGACAGGAACCCTCTACGAGCAGTACTTC; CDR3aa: CASSSPTGTLYEQYF
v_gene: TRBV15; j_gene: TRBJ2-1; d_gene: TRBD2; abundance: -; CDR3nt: TGTGCCACCAGCAGAGATACTAGCGGGAGCGTCTGGCAGTTCTTC; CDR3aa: CATSRDTSGSVWQFF
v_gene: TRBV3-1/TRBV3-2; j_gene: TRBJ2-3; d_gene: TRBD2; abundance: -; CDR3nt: TGTGCCAGCAGCCGCCTACTAGCGGGGGGCGTTGGAGATACGCAGTATTTT; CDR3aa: CASSRLLAGGVGDTQYF
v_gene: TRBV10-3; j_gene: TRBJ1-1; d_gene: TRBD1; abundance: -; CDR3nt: TGTGCCATCAACACCGGGACAGGTGAAGCTTTCTTT; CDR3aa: CAINTGTGEAFF
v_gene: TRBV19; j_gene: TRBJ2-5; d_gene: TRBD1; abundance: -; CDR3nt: TGTGCCAGTAGTACCCTCCGACAGGGAGAGACCCAGTACTTC; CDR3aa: CASSTLRQGETQYF
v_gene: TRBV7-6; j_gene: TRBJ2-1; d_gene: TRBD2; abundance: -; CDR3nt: TGTGCCAGCAGCTCACGGACTAGCGGGGGGGGCCTGTTTTACAATGAGCAGTTCTTC; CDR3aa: CASSSRTSGGGLFYNEQFF
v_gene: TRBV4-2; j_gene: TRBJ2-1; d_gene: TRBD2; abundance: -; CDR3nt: TGTGCCAGCAGCCCAGGGTTAGCGGGCAACAATGAGCAGTTCTTC; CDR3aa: CASSPGLAGNNEQFF
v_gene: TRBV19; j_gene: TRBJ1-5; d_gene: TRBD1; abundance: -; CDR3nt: TGTGCCAGTAAAGAGGACAGGGCTAGCAATCAGCCCCAGCATTTT; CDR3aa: CASKEDRASNQPQHF
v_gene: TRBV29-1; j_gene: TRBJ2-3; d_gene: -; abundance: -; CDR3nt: TGCAGCGTTGAAAACCGGACTCGTAGCACAGATACGCAGTATTTT; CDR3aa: CSVENRTRSTDTQYF
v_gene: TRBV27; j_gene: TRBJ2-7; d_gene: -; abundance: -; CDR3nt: TGTGCCAGCAGTTTTCTCGAACCGGGACTTAGCTCCTACGAGCAGTACTTC; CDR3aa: CASSFLEPGLSSYEQYF
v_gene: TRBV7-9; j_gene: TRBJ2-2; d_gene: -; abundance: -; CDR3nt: TGTGCCAGCAGCTTAGGCGCCGGGGAGCTGTTTTTT; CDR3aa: CASSLGAGELFF
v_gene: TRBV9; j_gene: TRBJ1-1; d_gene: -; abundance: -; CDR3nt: TGTGCCAGCAGCGCAACACAGAACACTGAAGCTTTCTTT; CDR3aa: CASSATQNTEAFF
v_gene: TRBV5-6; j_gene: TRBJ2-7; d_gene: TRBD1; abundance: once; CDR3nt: TGTGCCAGCAGCTGGGACAGGGACGAGCAGTACTTC; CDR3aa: CASSWDRDEQYF
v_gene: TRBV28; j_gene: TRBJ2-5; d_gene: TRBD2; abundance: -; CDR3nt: TGTGCCAGCAGGGCGGGGGGGATGAAAGAGACCCAGTACTTC; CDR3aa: CASRAGGMKETQYF
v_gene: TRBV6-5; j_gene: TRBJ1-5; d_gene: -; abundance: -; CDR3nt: TGTGCCAGCATCTTTGACATTTATAGCAATCAGCCCCAGCATTTT; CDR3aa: CASIFDIYSNQPQHF
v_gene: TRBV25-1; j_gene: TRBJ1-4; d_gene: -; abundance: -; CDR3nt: TGTGCCAGCAGTGAGGGAGGAATCAATGAAAAACTGTTTTTT; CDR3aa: CASSEGGINEKLFF
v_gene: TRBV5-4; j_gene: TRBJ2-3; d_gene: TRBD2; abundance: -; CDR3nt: TGTGCCAGCAGCGGACTAGCGGGGGCCGCCACAGATACGCAGTATTTT; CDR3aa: CASSGLAGAATDTQYF
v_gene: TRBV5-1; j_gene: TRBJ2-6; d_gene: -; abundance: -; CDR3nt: TGCGCCAGCAGCTTGGGAGGGCCAAACTCTGGGGCCAACGTCCTGACTTTC; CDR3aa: CASSLGGPNSGANVLTF
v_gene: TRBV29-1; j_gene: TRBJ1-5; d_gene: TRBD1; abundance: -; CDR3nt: TGCAGCGTTTCCACCGGGACAGGGGGCACGCCCCAGCATTTT; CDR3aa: CSVSTGTGGTPQHF
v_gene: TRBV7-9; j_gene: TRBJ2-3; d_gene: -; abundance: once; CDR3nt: TGTGCCAGCAGCTTAGCGGGAGCCACAGATACGCAGTATTTT; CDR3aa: CASSLAGATDTQYF
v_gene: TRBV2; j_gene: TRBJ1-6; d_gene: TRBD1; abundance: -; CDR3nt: TGTGCCAGTGGGGACAGGTTGGACTCACCCCTCCACTTT; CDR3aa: CASGDRLDSPLHF
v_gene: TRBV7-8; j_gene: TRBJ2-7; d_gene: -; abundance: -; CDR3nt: TGTGCCAGCAGCACCCAGGGACTGGCCGGGGGAGAGCAGTACTTC; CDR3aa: CASSTQGLAGGEQYF
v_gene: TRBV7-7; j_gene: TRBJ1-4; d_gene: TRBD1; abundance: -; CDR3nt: TGTGCCAGCAGCTCGGGACAGGGGAATAATGAAAAACTGTTTTTT; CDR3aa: CASSSGQGNNEKLFF
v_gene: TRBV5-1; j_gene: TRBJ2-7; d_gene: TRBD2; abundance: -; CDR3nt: TGCGCCAGCAGCTTGTACTTTACTAGCGGGAGCTTTTCCTACGAGCAGTACTTC; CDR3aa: CASSLYFTSGSFSYEQYF
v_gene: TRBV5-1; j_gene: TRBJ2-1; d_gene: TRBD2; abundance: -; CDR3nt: TGCGCCAGCAGCTTGATCGAGGGTAGCGGGGGTTACAATGAGCAGTTCTTC; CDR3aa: CASSLIEGSGGYNEQFF
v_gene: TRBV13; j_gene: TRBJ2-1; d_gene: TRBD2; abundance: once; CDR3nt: TGTGCCAGCAGCTGGAGACTAGCGGGAGGGAAAGGGCAGTTCTTC; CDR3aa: CASSWRLAGGKGQFF
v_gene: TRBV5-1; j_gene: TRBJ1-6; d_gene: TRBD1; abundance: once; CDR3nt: TGCGCCAGCAGCGGATCGACAGGGGTGGGGAATTCACCCCTCCACTTT; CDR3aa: CASSGSTGVGNSPLHF
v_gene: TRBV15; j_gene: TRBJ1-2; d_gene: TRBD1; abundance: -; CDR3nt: TGTGCCACCAGCCTCGGACAGGCTCGCCATGGCTACACCTTC; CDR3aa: CATSLGQARHGYTF
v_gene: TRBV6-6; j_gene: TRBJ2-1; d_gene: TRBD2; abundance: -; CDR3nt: TGTGCCAGCAGTTACGGCTCGGGGGGTGAGCAGTTCTTC; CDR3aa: CASSYGSGGEQFF
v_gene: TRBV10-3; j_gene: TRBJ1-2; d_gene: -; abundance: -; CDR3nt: TGTGCCATCAGTGAAGGGGGGGGCGGTTATGGCTACACCTTC; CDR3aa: CAISEGGGGYGYTF
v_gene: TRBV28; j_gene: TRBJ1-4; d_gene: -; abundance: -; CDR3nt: TGTGCCAGCAGCCAGAAACAGGGAACTAATGAAAAACTGTTTTTT; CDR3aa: CASSQKQGTNEKLFF
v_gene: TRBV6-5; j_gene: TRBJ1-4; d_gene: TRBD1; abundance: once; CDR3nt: TGTGCCAGCAACGAGGACAGGGTTAATGAAAAACTGTTTTTT; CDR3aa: CASNEDRVNEKLFF
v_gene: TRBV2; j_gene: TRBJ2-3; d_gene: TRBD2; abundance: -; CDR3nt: TGTGCCAGCAGTGGCCTAGCGGGCACAGATACGCAGTATTTT; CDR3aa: CASSGLAGTDTQYF
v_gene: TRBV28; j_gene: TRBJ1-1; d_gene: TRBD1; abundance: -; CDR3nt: TGTGCCAGCAGCCTACTTCCGGCTACTACAGGGGTGGCTGAAGCTTTCTTT; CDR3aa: CASSLLPATTGVAEAFF
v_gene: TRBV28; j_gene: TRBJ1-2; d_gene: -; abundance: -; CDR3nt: TGTGCCAGCAGTCTAAACGGCTATGGCTACACCTTC; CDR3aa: CASSLNGYGYTF
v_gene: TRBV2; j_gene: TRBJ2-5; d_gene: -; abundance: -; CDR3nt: TGTGCCAGCAGCGCCGGCCAAGAGACCCAGTACTTC; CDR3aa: CASSAGQETQYF
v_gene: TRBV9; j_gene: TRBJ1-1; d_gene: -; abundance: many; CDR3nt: TGTGCCAGCAGCGTATGGTCAGGTCAAGAAGCTTTCTTT; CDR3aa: CASSVWSGQEAFF
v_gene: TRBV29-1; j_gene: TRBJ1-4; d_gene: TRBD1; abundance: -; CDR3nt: TGCAGCGCTCAGGGGGCGGGGGAAAAACTGTTTTTT; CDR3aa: CSAQGAGEKLFF
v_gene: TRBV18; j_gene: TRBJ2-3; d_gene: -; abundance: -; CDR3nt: TGTGCCAGCTCACCGAGCGCTAATCTAGATACGCAGTATTTT; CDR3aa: CASSPSANLDTQYF
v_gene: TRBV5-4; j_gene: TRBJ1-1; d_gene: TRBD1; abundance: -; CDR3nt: TGTGCCAGCAGCTTGGGACAGGGCCGCACTGAAGCTTTCTTT; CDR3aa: CASSLGQGRTEAFF
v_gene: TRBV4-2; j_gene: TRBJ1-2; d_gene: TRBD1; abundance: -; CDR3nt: TGTGCCAGCAGCCAAGATTCGGACAGGGCTTACTCCCATGGCTACACCTTC; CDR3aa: CASSQDSDRAYSHGYTF
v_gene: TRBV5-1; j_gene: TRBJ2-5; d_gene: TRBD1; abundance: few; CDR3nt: TGCGCCAGCAGCCTAGGACAGGGGGCGCGGGCGACCCAGTACTTC; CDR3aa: CASSLGQGARATQYF